The 4 T cell receptor beta chains given below trace back to one sample, sequenced in a study of early T cells in non-severe SARS-CoV-2 infection. TCRdb re-called the 5' RACE reads through MiXCR, storing one row per CDR3 protein. This sample has about 19,000 distinct CDR3 sequences, with more than 5% found just once. Sequencing was done on a sample of whole blood. The receptors derive from an adult who was a healthcare worker with PCR-confirmed SARS-CoV-2 infection or an uninfected control (not recorded which).

This clonotype occurred a few times. The chain combines TRBV30 with TRBJ1-5; a weak D match, TRBD1 (5 bases). Germline V gene lookup returns CDR1 GTSNPN and CDR2 SVGIG (reference sequence). The CDR3 contains 17 residues. Trimming stripped 2 bases from V and 1 base from J, with 18 bases between. DNA of the CDR3: TGTGCCTGGAGTAGACGGGACGCGGTCCTCAGCAATCAGCCCCAGCATTTT. Its protein product is CAWSRRDAVLSNQPQHF.

This clonotype was detected many times. This CDR3 is CASTRDSDNSPLHF. CDR3 nucleotide sequence: TGCGCCAGCACCCGGGACAGCGATAATTCACCCCTCCACTTT. The chain recombines TRBV5-1 with TRBJ1-6, with TRBD1 matching over 7 bases. V was clipped by 6 bases and J by 5 bases; unmatched bases: 5. CDR3 length: 14 amino acids. Germline lookup yields CDR1 SGHRS and CDR2 YFSETQ. The full variable domain, completed using reference TRBV5-1 and TRBJ1-6, is KAGVTQTPRYLIKTRGQQVTLSCSPISGHRSVSWYQQTPGQGLQFLFEYFSETQRNKGNFPGRFSGRQFSNSRSEMNVSTLELGDSALYLCASTRDSDNSPLHFGNGTRLTVT.

The sample holds a few counts of this clonotype. The chain is built from TRBV6-6 and TRBJ1-6, with D unclear. Trimming left V 8 bases short and J 10 bases short, with 15 bases between. The germline CDR1 and CDR2 sequences are MNHNY and SVGAGI (reference sequence). The CDR3 length is 13 residues. CDR3 residues: CASSLREDSPLHF. For the CDR3, the DNA is TGTGCCAGCTCCCTACGCGAGGACTCACCCCTCCACTTT.

Ten or more counts support this clonotype. The chain has TRBV6-5 and TRBJ2-2, with D unclear. V shed 6 bases and J shed 0 bases, with 5 bases lying between them. This CDR3 is 13 amino acids long. CDR1 MNHEY and CDR2 SVGAGI come from the germline V gene. The CDR3 spells CASRAPNTGELFF. In nucleotides, the CDR3 is TGTGCCAGCAGGGCGCCGAACACCGGGGAGCTGTTTTTT.